Following are 9 T cell receptor beta chains from one sample sequenced in a study of T cell repertoires in cytomegalovirus infection. One entry per CDR3 protein results from TCRdb running MiXCR on the reads. The sample yields about 450,000 distinct CDR3 sequences, approximately 33% seen once. Sequencing was done on a sample of PBMCs. The origin of the receptors is a human donor in good health (CMV status not recorded). Some clones in this sample may be carry-over from other donors' samples.

This clonotype was seen at least ten times. The gene calls are TRBV11-2 and TRBJ1-2; D gene uncertain. Germline CDR1 SGHAT, CDR2 FQNNGV. V dropped 3 bases and J dropped 6 bases, with 17 bases sitting between them. This CDR3 comprises 15 residues. Written as DNA, the CDR3 is TGTGCCAGCAGCTTCGGTCCCAATCCCGCCGATGGCTACACCTTC. This sequence encodes CASSFGPNPADGYTF.

A remark on this clonotype: The CDR3 end shows no conserved phenylalanine or tryptophan, and so a read error is likely. CDR3 DNA sequence: TGCGCCAGCAGCTTGGAGGTCTCCTACGAGCAGTACTTA. Translation gives CASSLEVSYEQYL. V gene TRBV5-1 combines with J gene TRBJ2-7; no clear D gene. CDR1 and CDR2 from the germline V gene are SGHRS and YFSETQ. CDR3 length: 13 amino acids. Trimming pared 0 bases from V and 0 bases from J, leaving 4 bases between.

This clonotype was picked up one time. This may stem from a read error, because a much larger clone lies one nucleotide away. This rearrangement joins TRBV5-4 to TRBJ2-1; 11 nucleotides agree with TRBD2. CDR1 is SGHNT, CDR2 YYREEE, per germline (reference sequence). This CDR3 spans 16 amino acids. The CDR3 sequence is CASSLGASGGNNEPFF. For the CDR3, the DNA is TGTGCCAGCAGTCTAGGGGCTAGCGGGGGGAACAATGAGCCGTTCTTC.

This clonotype was seen more than once but under ten times. The chain employs TRBV19 and TRBJ1-5; TRBD1 matches 8 bases. This CDR3 has 14 amino acids. V was pared by 7 bases and J by 7 bases, with 9 bases of the junction left unmatched. CDR1 and CDR2 from the germline V gene are LNHDA and SQIVND (reference sequence). CDR3 protein: CASNGRGQLQPQHF. CDR3 DNA sequence: TGTGCCAGTAATGGCAGGGGGCAATTACAGCCCCAGCATTTT.

This chain connects TRBV15 to TRBJ2-1, with D perhaps matching TRBD1 (6 bases). The CDR3 has 12 amino acids. CDR1 is LNHNV, CDR2 YYDKDF, per germline (reference sequence). V was trimmed by 5 bases and J by 8 bases, leaving 10 bases between them. DNA for the CDR3: TGTGCCACCAGCGGCTACAGGGATGAGCAGTTCTTC. Translating gives CATSGYRDEQFF.

About this clonotype itself: This sequence may be a read error, since a much larger clone differs from it by one base. This chain links TRBV7-2 with TRBJ2-3; no firm D call. The CDR3 extends over 14 amino acids. From germline, CDR1 is SGHTA and CDR2 FQGNSA. The CDR3 region is CASSSSGRADTQNF. The CDR3 bases are TGTGCCAGCAGCTCCAGTGGAAGGGCAGATACGCAGAATTTT.

CDR3 sequence reads: CASSQDDRLITDTQYF. CDR3 in DNA: TGTGCCAGCAGCCAAGACGACAGACTCATAACAGATACGCAGTATTTT. The V call is TRBV3-1, the J call TRBJ2-3, with D possibly being TRBD1 (5 bases). This CDR3 spans 16 amino acids. Trimming removed 0 bases from V and 3 bases from J, with 13 bases in between. Germline lookup yields CDR1 LGHDT and CDR2 YNNKEL (reference sequence).

In regard to this clonotype: Without the conserved terminal phenylalanine or tryptophan, this CDR3 likely stems from a read error. The rearrangement uses TRBV6-2 or TRBV6-3 and TRBJ1-2; D remains ambiguous. Germline V CDR1 and CDR2: MNHEY, SVGEGT. V lost 5 bases and J 5 bases, leaving 6 bases between the germline ends. This CDR3 has 11 residues. CDR3 sequence: CASSEKYGYTL. For the CDR3, the DNA is TGTGCCAGCAGTGAAAAATATGGCTACACCTTA.

This clonotype was seen many times. As DNA, the CDR3 is TGTGCCAGCAGCTCCTGGACAGGGGACACCGAGCAGTACTTC. It translates to CASSSWTGDTEQYF. The chain uses TRBV7-2 and TRBJ2-7, with 9 bases that match TRBD1. The CDR3 has 14 amino acids. The trim removed 4 bases at V and 6 bases at J, leaving 7 bases unmatched. The V gene's germline CDR1 is SGHTA and CDR2 FQGNSA.